This T cell receptor beta chain is drawn from a study of blood T cells in healthy people across ages. V shed 4 bases and J shed 2 bases, with 21 bases lying between them. The CDR3 runs 17 residues. Germline V gene data show CDR1 as MNHEY and CDR2 as SMNVEV (reference sequence). A second PCR, run for about 6 to 12 cycles, used a sample-barcoded 5' primer plus a J-beta primer mix. TCRdb passed the 5' RACE reads through MiXCR, listing each CDR3 protein once. The data hold about 780,000 distinct CDR3 sequences, with about 45% observed a single time. Researchers isolated at least 7 million PBMCs per sample. Total RNA, at least 5.5 micrograms per sample, was extracted from PBMCs.

The receptor comes from a man at least 80 years old in good health. Source material: blood. The V and J genes are TRBV27 and TRBJ2-7, with D perhaps TRBD2 (6 bases). The CDR3 reads CASSYRQSAGPTYEQYF. The DNA for the CDR3 is TGTGCCAGCAGTTATCGCCAATCAGCGGGCCCGACCTACGAGCAGTACTTC.